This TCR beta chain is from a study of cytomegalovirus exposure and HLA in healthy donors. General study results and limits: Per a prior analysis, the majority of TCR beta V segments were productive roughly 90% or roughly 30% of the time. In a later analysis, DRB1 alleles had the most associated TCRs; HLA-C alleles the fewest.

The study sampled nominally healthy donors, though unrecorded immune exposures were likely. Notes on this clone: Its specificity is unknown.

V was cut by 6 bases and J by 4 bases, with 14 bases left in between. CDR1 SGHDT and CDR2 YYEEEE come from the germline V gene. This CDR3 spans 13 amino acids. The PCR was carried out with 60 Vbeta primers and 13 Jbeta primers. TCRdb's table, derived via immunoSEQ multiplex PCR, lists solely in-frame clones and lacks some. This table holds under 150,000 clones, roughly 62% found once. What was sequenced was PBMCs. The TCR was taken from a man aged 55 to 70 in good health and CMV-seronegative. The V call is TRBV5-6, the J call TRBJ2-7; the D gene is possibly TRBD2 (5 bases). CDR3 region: CASTPEAGYEQYF. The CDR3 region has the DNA TGTGCCAGCACCCCGGAGGCTGGGTACGAGCAGTACTTC. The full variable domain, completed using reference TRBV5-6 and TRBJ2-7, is DAGVTQSPTHLIKTRGQQVTLRCSPKSGHDTVSWYQQALGQGPQFIFQYYEEEERQRGNFPDRFSGHQFPNYSSELNVNALLLGDSALYLCASTPEAGYEQYFGPGTRLTVT.